This T cell receptor (beta chain) was captured in a study of immune cell composition in non-small cell lung cancer. Study-level findings and limits: It was not proven that tumour-reactive clones equal dominant tumour-associated clones.

This clone was recorded only once. Its antigen is unidentified. This CDR3 spans 15 amino acids. In germline, CDR1 is KGHSH, CDR2 LQKENI. V lost 2 bases and J 2 bases, leaving 10 bases between the germline ends. Sequenced by immunoSEQ multiplex PCR; TCRdb stores in-frame clones only, minus some. The sample comprises several thousand clones, 65% to 80% of which are singletons, and more than 7% rests with the top ten. The chain couples TRBV18 to TRBJ1-5; D remains unclear. The receptor was isolated from a human donor with non-small cell lung cancer. Sequences were obtained from lung tumor tissue. CDR3 region: CASSPGGSGNQPQHF. The DNA for the CDR3 is TGTGCCAGCTCACCAGGAGGGAGCGGCAATCAGCCCCAGCATTTT. Looking up the rest from reference TRBV18 and TRBJ1-5 gives the full variable domain: NAGVMQNPRHLVRRRGQEARLRCSPMKGHSHVYWYRQLPEEGLKFMVYLQKENIIDESGMPKERFSAEFPKEGPSILRIQQVVRGDSAAYFCASSPGGSGNQPQHFGDGTRLSIL.